This T cell receptor beta chain was sequenced during a study of CD8 T cells in ankylosing spondylitis. The CDR3 consists of 12 residues. Germline CDR1 reads SQVTM; CDR2 reads ANQGSEA. V was clipped by 4 bases and J by 5 bases, with 11 bases between them. Scientists made TCR beta libraries using quantitative 5'-RACE with molecular barcodes. TCRdb re-called the 5' RACE reads with MiXCR, one entry per CDR3 protein. The sample shows about 90,000 distinct CDR3 sequences, 27% of them seen only once. The sequence came from a male donor with ankylosing spondylitis or in good health (not recorded which). The sample consisted of blood, either unsorted or a sorted T cell fraction (not recorded which). The chain is built from TRBV29-1 and TRBJ1-1; D gene uncertain. The CDR3 nucleotides read TGCAGCGTTGTGACGGCGGGGACTGAAGCTTTCTTT. Translating it yields CSVVTAGTEAFF.